These 30 T cell receptor beta chains were sequenced from one sample in a study of T-cell reconstitution after alpha-beta-depleted transplantation in children. Preparation of the TCRbeta library used unique molecular identifiers. MiXCR was run by TCRdb on the PCR reads, yielding one entry per CDR3 protein. The table includes about 580,000 distinct CDR3 sequences, 25% to 30% detected once. The sequencing used PBMCs, collected before TCRalphabeta/CD19-depleted stem cell transplant. Source of these receptors: a boy in the first two years of life with Wiskott-Aldrich syndrome, due to receive a stem cell transplant.

The chain employs TRBV20-1 and TRBJ2-7; 8 bases are a match to TRBD2. In germline, CDR1 is DFQATT, CDR2 SNEGSKA (reference sequence). V dropped 5 bases and J dropped 5; count of bases not matched to a gene: 8. The CDR3 consists of 13 residues. The CDR3 is CSADTGGGHEQYF. Written as DNA, the CDR3 is TGCAGTGCTGACACCGGGGGGGGCCACGAGCAGTACTTC.

The V gene is TRBV30, the J gene TRBJ1-2, with a tentative D call TRBD1 (5 bases). The ends were cut back, 5 bases at V and 5 bases at J, with 18 bases in the middle. The germline CDR1 and CDR2 sequences are GTSNPN and SVGIG (reference sequence). The CDR3 sequence is 14 residues long. In nucleotides, the CDR3 is TGTGCCTGGCGTTCGGGGGGAGTTTATTATGGCTACACCTTC. It codes for CAWRSGGVYYGYTF.

The chain links TRBV29-1 to TRBJ1-3; D may be TRBD1 (6 bases). Germline-derived CDR1 and CDR2 are SQVTM and ANQGSEA. This CDR3 is 11 amino acids long. Trimming removed 7 bases from V and 4 bases from J, with 8 bases in between. CDR3 amino acids: CSAGQGNTIYF. CDR3 nucleotides: TGCAGCGCCGGACAGGGAAACACCATATATTTT.

The chain uses TRBV5-1 and TRBJ2-1, with 7 nucleotides matching TRBD2. The V and J ends lost 2 bases and 4 bases, in that order; junction bases with no gene match: 3. The CDR3 covers 14 residues. Germline V CDR1 and CDR2: SGHRS, YFSETQ. CDR3 in amino acids: CASSFASGYNEQFF. The CDR3 region has the DNA TGCGCCAGCAGCTTCGCTAGCGGTTACAATGAGCAGTTCTTC.

For the CDR3, the DNA is TGTGCCAGCAGCCAATATCCAGGTTGGAACACTGAAGCTTTCTTT. Amino acid sequence: CASSQYPGWNTEAFF. This chain connects TRBV14 to TRBJ1-1; no reliable D call. This CDR3 spans 15 amino acids. V gave up 2 bases and J gave up 1 base, with 11 bases separating them. CDR1 is SGHDN and CDR2 is FVKESK in the germline V gene. The full variable domain, with the rest looked up from reference TRBV14 and TRBJ1-1, is EAGVTQFPSHSVIEKGQTVTLRCDPISGHDNLYWYRRVMGKEIKFLLHFVKESKQDESGMPNNRFLAERTGGTYSTLKVQPAELEDSGVYFCASSQYPGWNTEAFFGQGTRLTVV.

The J gene is TRBJ2-5, the V gene TRBV27; TRBD2 matches at 7 bases. CDR3 size: 15 residues. The V and J ends lost 4 bases and 5 bases, in that order; junction bases with no gene match: 10. The germline gives CDR1 MNHEY, CDR2 SMNVEV (reference sequence). The CDR3 protein is CASSSSGPTFETQYF. Written as DNA, the CDR3 is TGTGCCAGCAGTTCTAGCGGTCCGACATTCGAGACCCAGTACTTC.

This clonotype was detected a few times. V is TRBV5-1 and J is TRBJ2-3; D gene uncertain. Germline CDR1 SGHRS, CDR2 YFSETQ. Trimming removed 7 bases from V and 0 bases from J, with 15 bases in between. This CDR3 is built from 15 residues. In nucleotides, the CDR3 is TGCGCCAGCGGAGTGGCCCCCTTTAGCACAGATACGCAGTATTTT. Translating it yields CASGVAPFSTDTQYF.

This clonotype has only a few counts. The rearrangement uses TRBV9 and TRBJ2-2; a possible D gene is TRBD2 (5 bases). The CDR3 spans 13 residues. V was cut by 4 bases and J by 5 bases, with 9 bases left in between. Germline assignment: CDR1 SGDLS and CDR2 YYNGEE. The CDR3 reads CASSPIATGELFF. The CDR3 DNA reads as TGTGCCAGCAGCCCGATAGCGACCGGGGAGCTGTTTTTT.

This clonotype turned up a few times. The chain employs TRBV15 and TRBJ2-2; possible D gene TRBD1, 6 bases. Germline values: CDR1 LNHNV, CDR2 YYDKDF (reference sequence). This CDR3 comprises 16 residues. Trimming pared 4 bases from V and 2 bases from J, leaving 14 bases between. CDR3 region: CATSKYRARNTGELFF. The CDR3 DNA follows: TGTGCCACCAGCAAATACAGGGCCCGAAACACCGGGGAGCTGTTTTTT.

The chain employs TRBV21-1 and TRBJ2-3; the table's D call, TRBD2, has no DNA check behind it. TRBV21-1 is flagged as a pseudogene. The CDR3 sequence is 19 residues long. CDR3 DNA: TGTGCCAGCAGCAAAGCTGCAGTACGGCTAGCGGGAAGCACAGATACGCAGTATTTT. Protein: CASSKAAVRLAGSTDTQYF.

The V gene is TRBV28, the J gene TRBJ2-7; tentatively, D is TRBD1 or TRBD2 (5 bases each). Trimming took 5 bases from V and 0 from J, leaving 20 bases between them. The length of the CDR3 is 17 residues. Germline-derived CDR1 and CDR2 are MDHEN and SYDVKM. CDR3 amino acids: CASSPGTGKSFSYEQYF. The CDR3 DNA reads as TGTGCCAGCAGTCCAGGGACGGGAAAAAGCTTCTCCTACGAGCAGTACTTC.

The chain combines TRBV7-3 with TRBJ2-3; D may correspond to TRBD1 or TRBD2 (5 bases each). Between the trimmed V and J ends, which lost 5 bases and 1 base, there was a span of 13 bases. Germline lookup yields CDR1 SGHTA and CDR2 FQGTGA. The CDR3 is 15 amino acids. Here the CDR3 reads CASSPRGARTDTQYF. The CDR3 bases are TGTGCCAGCAGCCCCCGAGGGGCCCGCACAGATACGCAGTATTTT. Full variable domain (rest looked up from reference TRBV7-3 and TRBJ2-3): GAGVSQTPSNKVTEKGKYVELRCDPISGHTALYWYRQSLGQGPEFLIYFQGTGAADDSGLPNDRFFAVRPEGSVSTLKIQRTERGDSAVYLCASSPRGARTDTQYFGPGTRLTVL.

The chain recombines TRBV12-3 or TRBV12-4 with TRBJ1-6; 10 nucleotides match TRBD1. The CDR3 runs to 13 residues. The J segment lost 10 bases and the V segment lost 5 bases, leaving 2 bases of the junction unmatched. The CDR3 DNA sequence: TGTGCCAGCAGTCTGACAGGGGGCTCACCCCTCCACTTT. Encoded protein: CASSLTGGSPLHF.

The V call is TRBV7-9, the J call TRBJ2-7, with 11 nucleotides matching TRBD1. The V gene end was trimmed by 8 bases and the J gene end by 4 bases; junction bases not matched to a gene: 10. Germline V gives CDR1 SEHNR, CDR2 FQNEAQ (reference sequence). The CDR3 contains 15 residues. The CDR3: CASAALGQGAYEQYF. CDR3 nucleotides: TGTGCCAGCGCTGCGCTCGGACAGGGGGCTTACGAGCAGTACTTC.

V usage is TRBV5-1 and J usage is TRBJ2-1; TRBD2 aligns across 14 bases. Per the germline V gene, CDR1 is SGHRS and CDR2 is YFSETQ. Trimming took 0 bases from V and 8 from J; bases not matched to a gene: 7. The CDR3 is made up of 17 amino acids. The CDR3, as DNA: TGCGCCAGCAGCTTGGGGGGACTAGCGGGAGTATTGGATGAGCAGTTCTTC. It specifies CASSLGGLAGVLDEQFF.

This clonotype has only a few counts. The chain joins TRBV6-1 to TRBJ2-7, with a weak D call TRBD2 (5 bases). The germline CDR1 and CDR2 sequences are MNHNS and SASEGT. V lost 6 bases and J 0 bases, leaving 15 bases between the germline ends. This CDR3 has 15 residues. The CDR3 protein is CASRQSRGPSYEQYF. The CDR3 coding sequence is TGTGCCAGCAGACAAAGTCGAGGGCCCTCCTACGAGCAGTACTTC.

This chain links TRBV12-3 or TRBV12-4 with TRBJ1-6, with D unresolved. CDR3 length equals 14 residues. Between the trimmed V and J ends, which lost 3 bases and 10 bases, there was a span of 13 bases. CDR3 bases: TGTGCCAGCAGTTTTAGTCCAACGAGGTCACCCCTCCACTTT. Its protein product is CASSFSPTRSPLHF.

The chain uses TRBV20-1 and TRBJ2-1; 8 bases match TRBD2. Germline CDR1 and CDR2: DFQATT and SNEGSKA (reference sequence). CDR3 length equals 14 residues. V trimming: 3 bases; J trimming: 3 bases; junction bases outside the gene matches: 4. The CDR3: CSASRGRFYNEQFF. The CDR3, as DNA: TGCAGTGCTAGCCGCGGGAGGTTCTACAATGAGCAGTTCTTC.

This clonotype was recorded at least ten times. V gene TRBV5-1 combines with J gene TRBJ2-1; D is undetermined. The germline gives CDR1 SGHRS, CDR2 YFSETQ. The CDR3 loop spans 14 amino acids. Deletions cut 4 bases from V and 0 bases from J, with 8 bases between. The CDR3 protein is CASSPPDSYNEQFF. CDR3 nucleotide sequence: TGCGCCAGCAGCCCCCCGGACTCCTACAATGAGCAGTTCTTC.

This clonotype has a single count. V and J are TRBV27 and TRBJ2-2; D remains unclear. Trimming took off 3 bases at V and 3 bases at J, with 11 bases between the two ends. CDR1 MNHEY and CDR2 SMNVEV come from the germline V gene (reference sequence). The CDR3 consists of 15 residues. CDR3 protein: CASSFSRFYTGELFF. In nucleotides, the CDR3 is TGTGCCAGCAGTTTCAGCCGCTTTTACACCGGGGAGCTGTTTTTT.

The V gene is TRBV3-1, the J gene TRBJ1-1, with D unclear. This CDR3 comprises 11 residues. Trimming shortened V by 1 base and J by 11 bases, and 8 bases separated the two germline ends. Germline CDR1 LGHDT, CDR2 YNNKEL (reference sequence). The CDR3 sequence: CASSQVIGAFF. The CDR3 nucleotides read TGTGCCAGCAGCCAAGTCATAGGGGCTTTCTTT.

The table lists this clonotype with a few counts. This rearrangement joins TRBV5-1 to TRBJ2-1; D perhaps matches TRBD2 (5 bases). The ends were cut back, 2 bases at V and 0 bases at J, with 9 bases in the middle. CDR1 SGHRS and CDR2 YFSETQ come from the germline V gene. CDR3 length: 15 residues. This chain's CDR3 is CASSFTSASYNEQFF. The DNA for the CDR3 is TGCGCCAGCAGCTTTACTAGTGCCTCCTACAATGAGCAGTTCTTC. The variable domain in full, completed from reference TRBV5-1 and TRBJ2-1, reads KAGVTQTPRYLIKTRGQQVTLSCSPISGHRSVSWYQQTPGQGLQFLFEYFSETQRNKGNFPGRFSGRQFSNSRSEMNVSTLELGDSALYLCASSFTSASYNEQFFGPGTRLTVL.

The chain joins TRBV5-1 to TRBJ2-2; 11 positions agree with TRBD1. This CDR3 contains 17 residues. Germline-derived CDR1 and CDR2 are SGHRS and YFSETQ. The junction had 11 bases not matched to a gene; V was cut back by 4 bases and J by 6 bases. The CDR3 spells CASSGGQGAYFPGELFF. The DNA of the CDR3 is TGCGCCAGCAGCGGAGGACAGGGGGCGTATTTCCCCGGGGAGCTGTTTTTT.

This clonotype was detected a few times. V is TRBV5-1 and J is TRBJ2-3; a possible D gene is TRBD2 (5 bases). Germline V gene lookup returns CDR1 SGHRS and CDR2 YFSETQ. Trimming removed 0 bases at V and 3 bases at J, with 14 bases between. CDR3 length: 16 amino acids. The CDR3 reads CASSLGLGDWTDTQYF. The CDR3 nucleotides read TGCGCCAGCAGCTTGGGCTTGGGAGATTGGACAGATACGCAGTATTTT. The variable domain in full, completed from reference TRBV5-1 and TRBJ2-3, reads KAGVTQTPRYLIKTRGQQVTLSCSPISGHRSVSWYQQTPGQGLQFLFEYFSETQRNKGNFPGRFSGRQFSNSRSEMNVSTLELGDSALYLCASSLGLGDWTDTQYFGPGTRLTVL.

In this sample, this clonotype turned up a few times. The chain employs TRBV5-1 and TRBJ2-2, with TRBD1 identical over 8 bases. V dropped 3 bases and J dropped 2; count of bases not matched to a gene: 3. The germline V gene encodes CDR1 SGHRS and CDR2 YFSETQ. The CDR3 has 15 amino acids. The CDR3 reads CASSYDRGNTGELFF. In DNA, the CDR3 is TGCGCCAGCAGCTACGACAGGGGAAACACCGGGGAGCTGTTTTTT.

V and J are TRBV12-3 or TRBV12-4 and TRBJ2-7; D ambiguous. The CDR3 is 11 amino acids. V dropped 4 bases and J dropped 6 bases, with 7 bases sitting between them. CDR3 amino acids: CASSSFVEQYF. The DNA of the CDR3 is TGTGCCAGCAGTTCATTCGTCGAGCAGTACTTC.

The chain combines TRBV7-8 with TRBJ2-2; D unresolved. This CDR3 has 16 residues. In germline, CDR1 is SGHVS, CDR2 FQNEAQ. The V gene lost 4 bases and the J gene lost 0 bases, with 12 bases spanning the gap. The CDR3, as DNA: TGTGCCAGCAGCTCCCGGCCTAGTGCGAACACCGGGGAGCTGTTTTTT. Encoded protein: CASSSRPSANTGELFF.

A word on this clonotype: Since no conserved phenylalanine or tryptophan closes the CDR3, a read error is the likely cause. This chain links TRBV5-5 with TRBJ2-7, with 8 bases aligning to TRBD1. The CDR3 is 15 amino acids. Looked up from germline, CDR1 is SGHKS and CDR2 is YYEKEE (reference sequence). This chain's CDR3 is CASSKNRDRSFEQYL. For the CDR3, the DNA is TGTGCCAGCAGCAAGAACCGGGACAGGTCCTTCGAGCAGTACCTC.

This chain joins TRBV30 and TRBJ1-2, with D maybe TRBD1 (5 bases). Trimming stripped 1 base from V and 1 base from J, with 13 bases between. Germline V gene data show CDR1 as GTSNPN and CDR2 as SVGIG (reference sequence). The CDR3 contains 15 residues. CDR3 region: CAWSGGGGDNYGYTF. The CDR3 nucleotides read TGTGCCTGGAGTGGGGGGGGAGGGGATAACTATGGCTACACCTTC.

This sequence joins TRBV5-5 and TRBJ2-7; 14 nucleotides match TRBD2. Germline trimming cut 5 bases from V and 8 bases from J; bases unmatched to any gene: 6. Germline assignment: CDR1 SGHKS and CDR2 YYEKEE (reference sequence). The CDR3 spans 14 residues. In DNA, the CDR3 is TGTGCCAGCAGTTCGACTAGCGGGGGGGTCCAGCAGTACTTC. It yields the protein CASSSTSGGVQQYF.